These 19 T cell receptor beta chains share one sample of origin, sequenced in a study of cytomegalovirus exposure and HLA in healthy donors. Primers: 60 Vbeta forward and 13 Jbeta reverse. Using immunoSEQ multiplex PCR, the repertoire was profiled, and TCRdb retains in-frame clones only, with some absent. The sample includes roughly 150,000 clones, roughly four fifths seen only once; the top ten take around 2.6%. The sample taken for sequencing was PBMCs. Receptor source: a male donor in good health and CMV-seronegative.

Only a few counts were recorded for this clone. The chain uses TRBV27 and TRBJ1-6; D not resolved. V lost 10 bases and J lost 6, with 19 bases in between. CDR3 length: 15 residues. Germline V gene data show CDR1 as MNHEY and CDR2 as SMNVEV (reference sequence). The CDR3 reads CATQRLKLSNSPLHF. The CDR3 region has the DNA TGTGCCACCCAGAGGCTCAAACTTAGTAATTCACCCCTCCACTTT.

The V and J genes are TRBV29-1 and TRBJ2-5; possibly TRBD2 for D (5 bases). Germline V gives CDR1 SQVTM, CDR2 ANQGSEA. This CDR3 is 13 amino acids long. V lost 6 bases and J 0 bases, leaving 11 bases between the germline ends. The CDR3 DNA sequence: TGCAGCGTGGCAGGAGCGGACCAAGAGACCCAGTACTTC. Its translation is CSVAGADQETQYF.

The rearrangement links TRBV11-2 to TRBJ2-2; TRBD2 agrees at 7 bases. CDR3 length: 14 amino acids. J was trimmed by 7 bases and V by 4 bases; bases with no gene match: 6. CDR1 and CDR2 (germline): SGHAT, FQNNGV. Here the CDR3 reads CASSSREGGGELFF. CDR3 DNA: TGTGCCAGCAGCTCCAGGGAGGGTGGCGGGGAGCTGTTTTTT. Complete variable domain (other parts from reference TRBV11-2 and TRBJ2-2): EAGVAQSPRYKIIEKRQSVAFWCNPISGHATLYWYQQILGQGPKLLIQFQNNGVVDDSQLPKDRFSAERLKGVDSTLKIQPAKLEDSAVYLCASSSREGGGELFFGEGSRLTVL.

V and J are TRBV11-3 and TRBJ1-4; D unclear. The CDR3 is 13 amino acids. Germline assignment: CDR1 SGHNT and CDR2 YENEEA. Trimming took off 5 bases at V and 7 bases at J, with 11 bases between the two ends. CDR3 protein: CASSPGAGEKLFF. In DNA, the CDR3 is TGTGCCAGCAGCCCCGGAGCTGGTGAAAAACTGTTTTTT.

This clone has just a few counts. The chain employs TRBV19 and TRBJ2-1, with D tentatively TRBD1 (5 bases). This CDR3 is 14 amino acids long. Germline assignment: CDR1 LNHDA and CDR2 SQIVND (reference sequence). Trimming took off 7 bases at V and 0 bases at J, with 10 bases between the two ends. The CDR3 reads CASNRQSSYNEQFF. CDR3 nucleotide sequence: TGTGCCAGTAACAGACAGAGCTCCTACAATGAGCAGTTCTTC.

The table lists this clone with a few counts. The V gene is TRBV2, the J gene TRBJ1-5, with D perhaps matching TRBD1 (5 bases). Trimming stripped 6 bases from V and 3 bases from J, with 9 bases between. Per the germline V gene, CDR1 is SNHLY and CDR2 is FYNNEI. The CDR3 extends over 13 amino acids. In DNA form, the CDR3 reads TGTGCCAGCAGCCAGGGTAACAATCAGCCCCAGCATTTT. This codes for CASSQGNNQPQHF. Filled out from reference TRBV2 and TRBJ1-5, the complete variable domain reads EPEVTQTPSHQVTQMGQEVILRCVPISNHLYFYWYRQILGQKVEFLVSFYNNEISEKSEIFDDQFSVERPDGSNFTLKIRSTKLEDSAMYFCASSQGNNQPQHFGDGTRLSIL.

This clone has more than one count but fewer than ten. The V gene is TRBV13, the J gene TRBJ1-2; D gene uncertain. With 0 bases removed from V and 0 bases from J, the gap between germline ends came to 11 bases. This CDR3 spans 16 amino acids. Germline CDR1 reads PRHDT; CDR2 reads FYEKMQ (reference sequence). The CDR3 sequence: CASSLGGGLANYGYTF. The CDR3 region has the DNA TGTGCCAGCAGCTTAGGAGGAGGCTTAGCTAACTATGGCTACACCTTC.

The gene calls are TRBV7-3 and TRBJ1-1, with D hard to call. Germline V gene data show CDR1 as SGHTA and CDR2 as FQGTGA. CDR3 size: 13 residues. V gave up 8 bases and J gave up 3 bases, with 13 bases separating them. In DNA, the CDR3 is TGTGCCAGCGCAGAGGCTCCCCACACTGAAGCTTTCTTT. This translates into CASAEAPHTEAFF.

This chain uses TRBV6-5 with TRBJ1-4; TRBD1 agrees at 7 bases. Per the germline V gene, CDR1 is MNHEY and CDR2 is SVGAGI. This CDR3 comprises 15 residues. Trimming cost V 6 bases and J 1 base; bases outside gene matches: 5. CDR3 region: CASRPRQGTNEKLFF. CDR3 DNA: TGTGCCAGCAGACCTAGACAGGGAACTAATGAAAAACTGTTTTTT.

Written as DNA, the CDR3 is TGCAGCGCCATACAGCTCGGGAGGGAGCTGTTTTTT. This encodes CSAIQLGRELFF. The chain links TRBV29-1 to TRBJ2-2; tentative D call: TRBD2 (5 bases). Germline CDR1 is SQVTM and CDR2 is ANQGSEA. Trimming took off 7 bases at V and 9 bases at J, with 15 bases between the two ends. The CDR3 spans 12 residues.

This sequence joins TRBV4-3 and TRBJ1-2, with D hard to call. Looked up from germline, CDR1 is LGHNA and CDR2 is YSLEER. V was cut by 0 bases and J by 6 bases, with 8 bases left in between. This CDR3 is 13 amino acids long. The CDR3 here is CASSQDRFHGYTF. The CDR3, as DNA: TGCGCCAGCAGCCAAGACAGGTTCCATGGCTACACCTTC.

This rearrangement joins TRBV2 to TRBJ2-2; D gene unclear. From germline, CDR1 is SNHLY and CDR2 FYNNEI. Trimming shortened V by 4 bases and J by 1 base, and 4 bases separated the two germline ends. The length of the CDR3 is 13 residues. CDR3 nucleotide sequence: TGTGCCAGCAGTGTACAGAACACCGGGGAGCTGTTTTTT. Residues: CASSVQNTGELFF.

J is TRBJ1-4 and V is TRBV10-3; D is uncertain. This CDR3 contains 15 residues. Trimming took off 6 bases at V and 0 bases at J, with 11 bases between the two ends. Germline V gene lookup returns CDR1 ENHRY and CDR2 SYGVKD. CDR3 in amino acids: CAISSDISTNEKLFF. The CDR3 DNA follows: TGTGCCATCAGCTCAGATATTTCAACTAATGAAAAACTGTTTTTT.

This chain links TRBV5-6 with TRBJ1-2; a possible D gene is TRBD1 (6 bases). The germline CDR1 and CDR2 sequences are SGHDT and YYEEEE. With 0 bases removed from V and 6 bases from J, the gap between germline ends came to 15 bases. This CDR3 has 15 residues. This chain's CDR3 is CASSLAAPRGHGYTF. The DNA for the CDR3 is TGTGCCAGCAGCTTGGCGGCCCCCAGGGGCCATGGCTACACCTTC.

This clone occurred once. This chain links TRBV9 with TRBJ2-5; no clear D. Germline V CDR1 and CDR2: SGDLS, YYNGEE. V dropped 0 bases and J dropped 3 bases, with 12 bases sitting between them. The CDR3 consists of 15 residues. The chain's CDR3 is CASSVEGSEEETQYF. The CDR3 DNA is TGTGCCAGCAGCGTAGAAGGTAGTGAGGAAGAGACCCAGTACTTC.

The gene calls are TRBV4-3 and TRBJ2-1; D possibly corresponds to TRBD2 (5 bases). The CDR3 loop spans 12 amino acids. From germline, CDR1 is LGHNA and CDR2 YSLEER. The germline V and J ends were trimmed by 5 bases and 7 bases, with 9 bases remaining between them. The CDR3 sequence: CASSGGVNEQFF. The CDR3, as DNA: TGCGCCAGCAGCGGAGGCGTGAATGAGCAGTTCTTC.

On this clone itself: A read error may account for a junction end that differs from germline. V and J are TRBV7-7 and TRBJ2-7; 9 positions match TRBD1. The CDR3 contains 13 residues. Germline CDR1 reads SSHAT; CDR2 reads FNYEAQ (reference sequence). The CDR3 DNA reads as TGTGCTAGCAGCCCGGGACAGGGCTACGAGCAGTACTTC. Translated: CASSPGQGYEQYF.

Here the CDR3 DNA reads TGTGCCAGCAGCCCAAGACTAGCGGGAGGGCAAGAGACCCAGTACTTC. As protein: CASSPRLAGGQETQYF. The gene calls are TRBV7-7 and TRBJ2-5, with TRBD2 identical over 14 bases. Germline V CDR1 and CDR2: SSHAT, FNYEAQ (reference sequence). Trimming cost V 5 bases and J 2 bases; bases outside gene matches: 4. CDR3 length: 16 amino acids.

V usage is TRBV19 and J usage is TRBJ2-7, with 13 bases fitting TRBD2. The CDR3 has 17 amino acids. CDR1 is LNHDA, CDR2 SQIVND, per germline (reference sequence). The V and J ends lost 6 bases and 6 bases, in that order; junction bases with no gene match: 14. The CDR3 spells CASSEATSGRSGREQYF. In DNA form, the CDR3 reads TGTGCCAGTAGCGAAGCGACTAGCGGGAGGTCGGGGCGCGAGCAGTACTTC.